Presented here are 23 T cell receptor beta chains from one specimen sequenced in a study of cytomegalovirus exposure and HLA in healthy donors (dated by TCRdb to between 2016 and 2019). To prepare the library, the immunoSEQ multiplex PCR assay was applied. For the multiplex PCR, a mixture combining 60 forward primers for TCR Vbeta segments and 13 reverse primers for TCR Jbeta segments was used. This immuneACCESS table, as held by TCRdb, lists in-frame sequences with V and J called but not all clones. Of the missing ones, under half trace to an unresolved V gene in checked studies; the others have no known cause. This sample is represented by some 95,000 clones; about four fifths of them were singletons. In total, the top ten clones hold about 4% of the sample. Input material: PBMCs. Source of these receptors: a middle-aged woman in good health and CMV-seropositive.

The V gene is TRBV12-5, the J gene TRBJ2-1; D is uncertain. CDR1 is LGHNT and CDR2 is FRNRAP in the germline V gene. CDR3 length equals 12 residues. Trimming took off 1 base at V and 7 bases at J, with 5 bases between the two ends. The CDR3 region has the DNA TGTGCTAGTGGTTTGGGTCCGAATGAGCAGTTCTTC. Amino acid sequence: CASGLGPNEQFF.

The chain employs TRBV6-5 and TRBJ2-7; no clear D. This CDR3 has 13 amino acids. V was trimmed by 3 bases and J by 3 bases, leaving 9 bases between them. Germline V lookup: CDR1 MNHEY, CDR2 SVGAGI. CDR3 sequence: CASSYNYGYEQYF. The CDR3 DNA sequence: TGTGCCAGCAGTTATAACTACGGCTACGAGCAGTACTTC.

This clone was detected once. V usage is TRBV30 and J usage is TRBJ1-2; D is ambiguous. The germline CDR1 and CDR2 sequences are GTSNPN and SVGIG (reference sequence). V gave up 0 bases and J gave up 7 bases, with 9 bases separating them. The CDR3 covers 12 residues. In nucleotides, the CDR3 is TGTGCCTGGAGTGTAGAGAGGTTTGGCTACACCTTC. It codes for CAWSVERFGYTF.

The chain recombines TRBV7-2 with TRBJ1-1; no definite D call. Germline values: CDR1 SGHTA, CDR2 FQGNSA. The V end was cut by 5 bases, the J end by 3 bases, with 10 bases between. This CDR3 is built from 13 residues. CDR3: CASSTQKDTEAFF. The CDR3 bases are TGTGCCAGCAGCACGCAGAAAGACACTGAAGCTTTCTTT.

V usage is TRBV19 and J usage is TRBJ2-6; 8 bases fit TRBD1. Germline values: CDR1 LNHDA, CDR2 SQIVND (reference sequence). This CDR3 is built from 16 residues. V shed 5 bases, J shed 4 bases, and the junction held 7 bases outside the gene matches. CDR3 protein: CASSPDRGSGANVLTF. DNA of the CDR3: TGTGCCAGTAGTCCTGACAGGGGATCAGGGGCCAACGTCCTGACTTTC. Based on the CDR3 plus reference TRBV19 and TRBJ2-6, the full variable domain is DGGITQSPKYLFRKEGQNVTLSCEQNLNHDAMYWYRQDPGQGLRLIYYSQIVNDFQKGDIAEGYSVSREKKESFPLTVTSAQKNPTAFYLCASSPDRGSGANVLTFGAGSRLTVL.

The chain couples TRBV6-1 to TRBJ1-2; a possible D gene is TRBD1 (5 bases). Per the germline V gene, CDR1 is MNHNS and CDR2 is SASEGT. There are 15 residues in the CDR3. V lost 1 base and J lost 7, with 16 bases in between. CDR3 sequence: CASSEDTGAGFGYTF. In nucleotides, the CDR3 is TGTGCCAGCAGTGAAGACACAGGCGCGGGGTTTGGCTACACCTTC.

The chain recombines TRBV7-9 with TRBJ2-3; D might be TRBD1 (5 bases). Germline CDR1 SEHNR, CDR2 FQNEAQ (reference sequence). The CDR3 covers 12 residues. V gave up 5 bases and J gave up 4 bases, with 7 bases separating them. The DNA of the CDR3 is TGTGCCAGCAGCCAACAGGCAGATACGCAGTATTTT. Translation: CASSQQADTQYF. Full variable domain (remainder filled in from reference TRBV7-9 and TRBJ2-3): DTGVSQNPRHKITKRGQNVTFRCDPISEHNRLYWYRQTLGQGPEFLTYFQNEAQLEKSRLLSDRFSAERPKGSFSTLEIQRTEQGDSAMYLCASSQQADTQYFGPGTRLTVL.

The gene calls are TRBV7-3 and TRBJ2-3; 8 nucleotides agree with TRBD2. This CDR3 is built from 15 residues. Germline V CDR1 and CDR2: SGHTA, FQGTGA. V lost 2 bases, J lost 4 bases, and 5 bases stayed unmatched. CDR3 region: CASSLGSGSADTQYF. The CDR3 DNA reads TGTGCCAGCAGCTTAGGGAGCGGGAGCGCAGATACGCAGTATTTT.

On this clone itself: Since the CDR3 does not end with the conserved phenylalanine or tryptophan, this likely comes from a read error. CDR3 sequence: CASSYSGSGTLYEQYL. For the CDR3, the DNA is TGCGCCAGCAGCTATTCTGGCTCGGGGACTCTCTACGAGCAGTACCTC. The chain links TRBV5-1 to TRBJ2-7, with D possibly TRBD2 on 6 matching bases. The CDR3 sequence is 16 residues long. Germline CDR1 SGHRS, CDR2 YFSETQ. The germline V and J ends were trimmed by 3 bases and 3 bases, with 19 bases remaining between them.

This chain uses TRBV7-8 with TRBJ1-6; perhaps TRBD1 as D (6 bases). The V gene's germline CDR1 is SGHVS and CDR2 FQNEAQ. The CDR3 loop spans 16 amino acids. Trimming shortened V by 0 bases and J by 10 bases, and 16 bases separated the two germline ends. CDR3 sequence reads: CASSLAGTGIGSPLHF. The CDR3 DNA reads TGTGCCAGCAGCTTAGCGGGAACAGGGATCGGATCACCCCTCCACTTT.

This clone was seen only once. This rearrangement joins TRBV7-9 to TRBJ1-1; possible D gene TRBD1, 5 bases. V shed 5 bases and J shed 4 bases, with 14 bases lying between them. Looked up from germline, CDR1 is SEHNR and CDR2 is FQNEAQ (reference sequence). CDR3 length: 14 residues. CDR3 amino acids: CASSPMEGSTEAFF. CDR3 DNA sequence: TGTGCCAGCAGCCCCATGGAGGGGTCCACTGAAGCTTTCTTT.

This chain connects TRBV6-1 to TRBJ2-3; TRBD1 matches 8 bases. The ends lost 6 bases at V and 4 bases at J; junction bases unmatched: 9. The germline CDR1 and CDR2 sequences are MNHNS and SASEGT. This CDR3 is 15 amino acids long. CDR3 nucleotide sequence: TGTGCCAGCAGCCCCGGGACAGGAAAGGCAGATACGCAGTATTTT. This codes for CASSPGTGKADTQYF.

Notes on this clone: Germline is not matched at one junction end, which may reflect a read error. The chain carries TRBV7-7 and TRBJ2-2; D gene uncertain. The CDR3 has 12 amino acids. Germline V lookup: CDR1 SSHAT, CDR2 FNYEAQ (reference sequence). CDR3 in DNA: TGTGCTAGCAGCTTAGGTAACGGGGAGCTGTTTTTT. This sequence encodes CASSLGNGELFF.

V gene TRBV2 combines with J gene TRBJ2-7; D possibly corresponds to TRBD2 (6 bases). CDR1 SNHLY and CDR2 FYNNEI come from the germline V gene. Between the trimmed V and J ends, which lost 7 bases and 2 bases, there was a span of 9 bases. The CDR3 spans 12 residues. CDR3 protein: CASKTGAYEQYF. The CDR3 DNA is TGTGCCAGCAAGACGGGGGCCTACGAGCAGTACTTC.

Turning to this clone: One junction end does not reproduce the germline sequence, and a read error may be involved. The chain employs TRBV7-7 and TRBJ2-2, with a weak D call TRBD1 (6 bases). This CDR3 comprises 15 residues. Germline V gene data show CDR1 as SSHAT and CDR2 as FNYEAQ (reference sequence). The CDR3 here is CASSLGASNTGELFF. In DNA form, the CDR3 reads TGTGCTAGCAGCTTGGGGGCCTCAAACACCGGGGAGCTGTTTTTT. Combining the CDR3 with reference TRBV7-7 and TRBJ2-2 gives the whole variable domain GAGVSQSPRYKVTKRGQDVTLRCDPISSHATLYWYQQALGQGPEFLTYFNYEAQPDKSGLPSDRFSAERPEGSISTLTIQRTEQRDSAMYRCASSLGASNTGELFFGEGSRLTVL.

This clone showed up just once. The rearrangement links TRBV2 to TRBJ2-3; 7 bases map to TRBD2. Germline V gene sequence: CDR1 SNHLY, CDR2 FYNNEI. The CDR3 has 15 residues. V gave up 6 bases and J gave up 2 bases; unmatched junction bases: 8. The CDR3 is CASRPRGLTTDTQYF. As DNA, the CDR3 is TGTGCCAGCAGGCCCCGGGGACTAACCACAGATACGCAGTATTTT.

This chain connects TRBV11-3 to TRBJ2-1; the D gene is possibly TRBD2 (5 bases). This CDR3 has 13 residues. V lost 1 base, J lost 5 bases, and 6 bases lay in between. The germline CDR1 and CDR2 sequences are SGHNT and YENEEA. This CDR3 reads CASSLAEDNEQFF. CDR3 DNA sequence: TGTGCCAGCAGCTTAGCGGAGGACAATGAGCAGTTCTTC.

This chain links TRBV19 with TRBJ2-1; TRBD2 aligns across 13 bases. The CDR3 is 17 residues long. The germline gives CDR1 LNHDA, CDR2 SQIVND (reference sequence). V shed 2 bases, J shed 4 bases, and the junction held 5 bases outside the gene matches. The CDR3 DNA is TGTGCCAGTAGTATAATTACGGGACTAGCGGGATACAATGAGCAGTTCTTC. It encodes CASSIITGLAGYNEQFF.

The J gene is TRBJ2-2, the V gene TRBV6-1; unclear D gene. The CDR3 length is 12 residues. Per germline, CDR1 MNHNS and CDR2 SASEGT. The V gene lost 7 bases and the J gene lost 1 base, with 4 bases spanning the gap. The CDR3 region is CASTWNTGELFF. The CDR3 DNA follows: TGTGCCAGCACGTGGAACACCGGGGAGCTGTTTTTT.

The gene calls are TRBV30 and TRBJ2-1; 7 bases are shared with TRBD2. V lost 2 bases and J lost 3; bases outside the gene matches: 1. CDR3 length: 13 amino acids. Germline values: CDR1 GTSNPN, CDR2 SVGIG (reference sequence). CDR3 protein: CAWSLAVYNEQFF. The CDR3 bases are TGTGCCTGGAGTCTAGCGGTCTACAATGAGCAGTTCTTC.

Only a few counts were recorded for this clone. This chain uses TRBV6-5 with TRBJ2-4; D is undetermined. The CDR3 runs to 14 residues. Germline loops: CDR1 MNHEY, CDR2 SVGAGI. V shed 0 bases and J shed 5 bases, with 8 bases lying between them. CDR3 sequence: CASSYSRHENIQYF. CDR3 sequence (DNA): TGTGCCAGCAGTTACTCGCGACACGAAAACATTCAGTACTTC.

The CDR3 DNA is TGCGCCAGCGACGCCAGCAGGGAGGAATTCACAGATACGCAGTATTTT. Encoded protein: CASDASREEFTDTQYF. This rearrangement joins TRBV10-1 to TRBJ2-3; tentatively, D is TRBD2 (6 bases). Trimming pared 8 bases from V and 2 bases from J, leaving 20 bases between. CDR1 is WNHNN and CDR2 is SYGVQD in the germline V gene (reference sequence). The CDR3 loop spans 16 amino acids.

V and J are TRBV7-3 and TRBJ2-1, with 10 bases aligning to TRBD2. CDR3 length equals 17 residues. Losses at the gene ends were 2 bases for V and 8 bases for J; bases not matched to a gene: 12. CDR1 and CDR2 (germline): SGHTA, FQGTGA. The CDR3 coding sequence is TGTGCCAGCAGCTTATTCCGGTCTAGCGGGAGTATCGATGAGCAGTTCTTC. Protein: CASSLFRSSGSIDEQFF.